What follows describes a single TCR beta chain. This clone appeared a single time. Its antigen is unknown. No much larger clone is present one base from it, and per-base qualities are unavailable. The sample contains more than one DNA sequence encoding this CDR3. Donors were healthy HIV-negative adults with no recently reported acute infections or vaccinations. Every donor was a Caucasian adult residing in Nashville, Tennessee, USA. Magnetic negative selection was used to enrich CD4+ T cells, after which naive cells were positively selected on CD45RA and the negative fraction became the memory subset. Blood was obtained by leukapheresis, after which PBMCs were separated by Ficoll-Histopaque density gradient centrifugation and cryopreserved in liquid nitrogen vapor phase. Purity and quantity of every magnetically sorted T cell population were checked by analytical flow cytometry. Each sorted fraction had its genomic DNA isolated and then quantified by UV absorbance on a Nanodrop 2000c.

Trimming removed 2 bases from V and 3 bases from J, leaving 9 bases between the germline ends. From its cysteine to its phenylalanine, the CDR3 spans 14 amino acids. Kept here is only the CDR3 DNA, which spans 42 bases and is read in frame from base 1. For CDR1 and CDR2, the germline V gene lists SGHRS and YFSETQ. The data are from a study of shared clonotypes between healthy human individuals (dated by TCRdb to about 2020). The study in broad terms: The cohort comprised a couple of women and three men aged 18 to 49 years. Each donor's leukapheresis produced roughly between roughly 0.9 and 9 billion PBMCs. To estimate repertoire size and how much clonotypes are shared between individuals, the study performed deep sequencing of blood TCR repertoires from a few healthy adults. Per donor, three plates each were used for CD4 naive and CD4 memory, two for CD8 naive, and one for CD8 memory. To increase sequencing depth and limit assay-specific biases, different laboratories used diverse techniques to prepare libraries and sequence TCR repertoires. Results and caveats for the whole study, not just this receptor: Based on pairwise subsampling, the degree of clonotype sharing among donors was expected to be affected by sequencing depth. Higher generation probabilities were observed for clonotypes shared by all four sorted-subset donors than for non-shared clonotypes. Sampling was restricted to blood, and TCR repertoires in tissues likely differ from the TCR repertoires found in blood. The genetic and exposure-history diversity represented was limited by the small number of donors. Around 5.4% of naive CD4, 3% to 3.5% of naive CD8, 2.3% of memory CD4, and less than 0.45% of memory CD8 clonotypes were shared across a few donors. Estimated clonotype richness was generally larger for naive than for memory subsets. Incomplete sequencing was indicated by rarefaction of sorted-subset datasets, despite the large sequencing depth.

Using the deep immunoSEQ assay, multiplex PCR amplified TCR CDR3 regions from genomic DNA. Extracted genomic DNA from each cell subset was distributed evenly across all wells of several immunoSEQ 96-well plates, and each plate was treated as a replicate. For sorted subsets, 150 to 250 ng of genomic DNA, equivalent to roughly 30,000 T cell genomes, went into each replicate PCR. The purified libraries were quantified using a Qubit 3.0 fluorometer, sized with a Bioanalyzer 2100, and then quantified again using the KAPA Library Quantification kit. Each immunoSEQ 96-well plate was sequenced on its own single-read 150-cycle Illumina NextSeq 550 flow cell. The authors' pipeline ran thus. Because the immunoSEQ output included only junctional sequences and no quality scores, the filtering could not be the same as the filtering used for full-length reads. Sequences were annotated with PyIR, a Python wrapper for IgBLAST v1.9, using IMGT germline references to assign V/J genes and CDR3. Reads were removed for weak V/J assignments (E-value above 1e-6), missing CDR3, stop codons, out-of-frame junctions, or ambiguous translated residues. V3J clonotypes were defined by identical inferred V gene, J gene, and CDR3 amino acid sequence. Percentage overlap between repertoires was computed as shared unique clonotypes divided by the size of the smaller repertoire. Repertoire richness was assessed with RTK rarefaction, the Chao1 estimator, and Recon v2.1 estimates of unobserved clonotypes. For all TCRbeta clonotypes obtained by the gDNA method from a handful of donors, generation probabilities were computed with OLGA. TCRdb's version of the immuneACCESS table is confined to in-frame rearrangements and falls short of the full clone set. An unresolved V gene accounts for under half of the shortfall where checked; the remainder is of unknown origin. The V and J calls and clone size were taken over from that table, and D and trimming were inferred from the DNA. The sample contains fewer than 1.4 million clones, approximately 80% of them found a single time. Around 0.61% of the sample is held by the ten biggest clonotypes.

This receptor was identified in a man between 18 and 35 years old in good health. Some clones in this sample may be carry-over from other donors' samples. In this chain, TRBV5-1 is recombined with TRBJ1-5; possibly the D gene is TRBD1, per 6 matching bases. Specimen: memory CD4+ T cells from PBMCs. The meaning of the sample's cell subset or site label: CD45RA-negative fraction. The nucleotides are TGCGCCAGCAGCTTAGGACAGCTCAATCAGCCCCAGCATTTT. It is translated as CASSLGQLNQPQHF.